This T cell receptor (beta chain) was documented in a study of CD8+ T cells in alopecia areata. The sequencing template was cDNA reverse transcribed from extracted RNA. Only in-frame clones appear in the TCRdb table, and some are missing; sequencing was by immunoSEQ multiplex PCR. Among over 200,000 clones listed, 50% to 70% were seen once. V dropped 6 bases and J dropped 4 bases, with 18 bases sitting between them. The CDR3 totals 15 residues. CDR1 MNHEY and CDR2 SVGAGI come from the germline V gene. The sequence was collected from a human donor with alopecia areata. This chain uses TRBV6-5 with TRBJ1-2; maybe TRBD1 (6 bases). The sequencing here drew on CD4+ T cells sorted from blood, taken at week 0. The CDR3 reads CASSPKGEVGYGYTF. CDR3 bases: TGTGCCAGCAGCCCGAAGGGGGAAGTCGGCTATGGCTACACCTTC.